The 9 T cell receptor beta chains in this list originate from one sample, sequenced in a study of T cells in Graves' hyperthyroidism and ophthalmopathy (dated by TCRdb to about 2019). Library preparation employed multiplex PCR. Instrument on record: Illumina HiSeq 2000. The TCR beta CDR3 regions were amplified from RNA transcripts. A first-round RT-PCR of the TCR CDR3 used the HTBI primer set with the Qiagen OneStep RT-PCR kit. Starting from the raw public reads, TCRdb applied fastp trimming at Q25, assembled clones with MiXCR and retained in-frame beta chains. Rows are unified per CDR3 protein, each entry keeping the most common DNA and genes. This sample is represented by around 290,000 distinct CDR3 sequences; around 13% of them were singletons. The ten biggest clones cover 7% to 9.5% of the sample. Sequencing was carried out using blood. The source is a woman between 40 and 55 years old with Graves' hyperthyroidism.

This sequence joins TRBV10-3 and TRBJ1-5; D ambiguous. The germline V and J ends were trimmed by 4 bases and 4 bases, with 5 bases remaining between them. The CDR3 length is 12 residues. Germline values: CDR1 ENHRY, CDR2 SYGVKD. CDR3 amino acids: CAISAGNQPQHF. Written as DNA, the CDR3 is TGTGCCATCAGTGCGGGGAATCAGCCCCAGCATTTT.

This clonotype came up many times. The V gene is TRBV3-1, the J gene TRBJ1-1; D not resolved. V was clipped by 4 bases and J by 1 base, with 10 bases between them. Germline assignment: CDR1 LGHDT and CDR2 YNNKEL (reference sequence). This CDR3 has 14 amino acids. In DNA form, the CDR3 reads TGTGCCAGCAGCCGGGGAGTTGGGAACACTGAAGCTTTCTTT. Its protein is CASSRGVGNTEAFF.

Ten or more counts support this clonotype. The V gene is TRBV2, the J gene TRBJ1-2, with D uncertain. The CDR3 runs 12 residues. Germline lookup yields CDR1 SNHLY and CDR2 FYNNEI. V was shortened by 6 bases and J by 5 bases, with 10 bases between the two germline ends. This CDR3 is CASSPLTYGYTF. CDR3 DNA sequence: TGTGCCAGCAGCCCATTAACGTATGGCTACACCTTC.

In its sample, this clonotype was seen many times. The DNA for the CDR3 is TGCAGTGCTAGAGGTTGGGTGAAGGGAGGGACCTATGGCTACACCTTC. Translation: CSARGWVKGGTYGYTF. The rearrangement uses TRBV20-1 and TRBJ1-2; tentatively, D is TRBD1 (5 bases). This CDR3 spans 16 amino acids. Germline loops: CDR1 DFQATT, CDR2 SNEGSKA (reference sequence). V lost 1 base and J lost 4, with 19 bases in between.

Many counts were recorded for this clonotype. This chain joins TRBV5-8 and TRBJ2-1, with 8 nucleotides matching TRBD1. Germline V CDR1 and CDR2: SGHTS, YDEGEE. With V trimmed by 2 bases and J by 9 bases, 7 bases remained unmatched. This CDR3 comprises 14 residues. DNA for the CDR3: TGTGCCAGCAGCTTCCGGGACAGGAGGACTGAGCAGTTCTTC. Translating gives CASSFRDRRTEQFF.

This clonotype was found many times. V gene TRBV7-2 combines with J gene TRBJ2-4; 11 bases line up with TRBD2. Per the germline V gene, CDR1 is SGHTA and CDR2 is FQGNSA. CDR3 size: 14 residues. The V segment lost 5 bases and the J segment 6 bases; nucleotides outside the gene matches: 3. Here the CDR3 DNA reads TGTGCCAGCAGCCGAGGGACTAGCGGAAACATTCAGTACTTC. Amino acid sequence: CASSRGTSGNIQYF. The whole variable domain, remainder taken from reference TRBV7-2 and TRBJ2-4, is GAGVSQSPSNKVTEKGKDVELRCDPISGHTALYWYRQSLGQGLEFLIYFQGNSAPDKSGLPSDRFSAERTGGSVSTLTIQRTQQEDSAVYLCASSRGTSGNIQYFGAGTRLSVL.

This clonotype came up many times. The chain combines TRBV20-1 with TRBJ1-5, with a weak D call TRBD1 (6 bases). The CDR3 is made up of 13 amino acids. Germline CDR1 DFQATT, CDR2 SNEGSKA (reference sequence). V lost 7 bases and J lost 2, with 12 bases in between. The CDR3 protein is CSGARGGNQPQHF. DNA for the CDR3: TGCAGTGGAGCCAGGGGTGGCAATCAGCCCCAGCATTTT.

J is TRBJ2-4 and V is TRBV30; 9 positions agree with TRBD1. V lost 4 bases, J lost 8 bases, and 6 bases stayed unmatched. The CDR3 runs to 13 residues. Germline CDR1 reads GTSNPN; CDR2 reads SVGIG (reference sequence). The CDR3 bases are TGTGCCTGGAACCCCGGGACAGGGCACATTCAGTACTTC. Its protein product is CAWNPGTGHIQYF.

This clonotype appeared a few times. The chain recombines TRBV27 with TRBJ2-1, with TRBD1 matching over 10 bases. Trimming cost V 6 bases and J 8 bases; bases outside gene matches: 7. The CDR3 totals 14 residues. Germline CDR1 reads MNHEY; CDR2 reads SMNVEV (reference sequence). The CDR3 sequence: CASRGTGARDEQFF. Written as DNA, the CDR3 is TGTGCCAGCAGGGGGACAGGGGCTAGAGATGAGCAGTTCTTC.